This record covers a single T cell receptor (beta chain). Its antigen is unknown. The data belong to a study of blood T cells in healthy people across ages. Study results and caveats: The unsorted PBMCs prevented any conclusive comparison of naive versus antigen-experienced cells. There were more naive CD4+ cells and higher diversity in long-lived donors than in aged donors. Estimated diversity, derived from one million T cells, was regarded as an underestimate.

Looked up from germline, CDR1 is SEHNR and CDR2 is FQNEAQ (reference sequence). The CDR3 consists of 15 residues. V lost 5 bases and J lost 5; bases outside the gene matches: 10. Using a J-beta primer mix together with a sample-barcoded 5' primer, a second PCR was run for roughly 6 to 11 cycles. A template-switch adaptor with 12 random nucleotides tagged each cDNA molecule. In TCRdb, the 5' RACE reads were re-called with MiXCR into one record per CDR3 protein. The sample lists 980,000 or so distinct CDR3 sequences, roughly 52% occurring once. This sequence originates from a man under 40 in good health. This chain uses TRBV7-9 with TRBJ2-5, with TRBD1 matching 8 bases. The sequenced sample was blood. CDR3 amino acids: CASSPWRTGQETQYF. The CDR3, as DNA: TGTGCCAGCAGCCCGTGGAGGACAGGGCAGGAGACCCAGTACTTC.